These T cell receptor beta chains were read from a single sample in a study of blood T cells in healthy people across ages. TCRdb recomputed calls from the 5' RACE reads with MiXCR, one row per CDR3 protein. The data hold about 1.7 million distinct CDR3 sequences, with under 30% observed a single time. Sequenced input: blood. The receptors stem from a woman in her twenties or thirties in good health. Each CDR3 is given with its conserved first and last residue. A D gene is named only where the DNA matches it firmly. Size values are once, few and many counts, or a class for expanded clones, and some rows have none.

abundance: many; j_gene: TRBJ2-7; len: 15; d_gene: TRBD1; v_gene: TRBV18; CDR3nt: TGTGCCAGCTCACTTAGGGACAGAAGCTCCTACGAGCAGTACTTC; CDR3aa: CASSLRDRSSYEQYF
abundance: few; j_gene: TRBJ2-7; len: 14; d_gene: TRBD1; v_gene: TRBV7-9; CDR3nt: TGTGCCAGCAGCGTCCCCCGGACAGGGCTCGAGCAGTACTTC; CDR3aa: CASSVPRTGLEQYF
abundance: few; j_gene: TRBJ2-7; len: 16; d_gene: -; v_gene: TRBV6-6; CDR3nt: TGTGCCAGCAGTTACTCAGGGTCCAGGGGCTCCTACGAGCAGTACTTC; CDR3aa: CASSYSGSRGSYEQYF
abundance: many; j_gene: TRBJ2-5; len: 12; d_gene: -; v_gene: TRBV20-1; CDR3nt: TGCAGTGCTAGAGATTGGGGAGAGACCCAGTACTTC; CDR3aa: CSARDWGETQYF
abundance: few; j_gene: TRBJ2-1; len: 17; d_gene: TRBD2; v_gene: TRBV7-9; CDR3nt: TGTGCCAGCAGCTCCTACGGTTACGCGGGAGGTGGGAATGAGCAGTTCTTC; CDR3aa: CASSSYGYAGGGNEQFF
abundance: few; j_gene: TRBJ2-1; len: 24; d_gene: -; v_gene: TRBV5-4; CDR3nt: TGTGCCAGCAGCTTAAAATATCATCACCAAACCTGGGGGGGGGCGACGAGCTCCTACAATGAGCAGTTCTTC; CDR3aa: CASSLKYHHQTWGGATSSYNEQFF
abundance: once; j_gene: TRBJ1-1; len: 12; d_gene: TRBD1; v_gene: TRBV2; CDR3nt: TGTGCCAGCACTGGGACAGCAGAAGAAGCTTTCTTT; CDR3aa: CASTGTAEEAFF
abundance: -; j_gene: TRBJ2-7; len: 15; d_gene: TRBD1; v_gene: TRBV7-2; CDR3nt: TGTGCCAGCAGCTCCCGGGACAGGGAAATCTACGAGCAGTACTTC; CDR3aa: CASSSRDREIYEQYF
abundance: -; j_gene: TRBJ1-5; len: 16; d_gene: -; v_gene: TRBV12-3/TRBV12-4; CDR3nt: TGTGCCAGCAGTTTAGCGCATGGGGCTAGCAATCAGCCCCAGCATTTT; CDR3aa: CASSLAHGASNQPQHF
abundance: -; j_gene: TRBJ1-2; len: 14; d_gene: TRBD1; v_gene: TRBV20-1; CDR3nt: TGCAGTGCTAGACTCCCGGACAGGGGGAATGGCTACACCTTC; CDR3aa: CSARLPDRGNGYTF
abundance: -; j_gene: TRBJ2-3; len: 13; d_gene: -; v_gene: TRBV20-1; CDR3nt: TGCAGTGCTACGTTCGAGTTAACAGATACGCAGTATTTT; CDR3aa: CSATFELTDTQYF
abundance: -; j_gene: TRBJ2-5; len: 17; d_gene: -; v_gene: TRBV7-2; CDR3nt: TGTGCCAGCAGCTTAAGTGGGGTAGCGCAGTACCAAGAGACCCAGTACTTC; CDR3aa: CASSLSGVAQYQETQYF
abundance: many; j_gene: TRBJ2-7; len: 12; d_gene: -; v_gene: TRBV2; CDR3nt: TGTGCCAGCAGTAAAGACCCCTACGAGCAGTACTTC; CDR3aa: CASSKDPYEQYF